A single sample gave rise to the 27 T cell receptor beta chains below, sequenced in a study of blood T cell repertoires in COVID-19. Sequenced by immunoSEQ multiplex PCR; TCRdb stores in-frame clones only, minus some. This table has about 480,000 clones, approximately 88% appearing once. Sequences were obtained from PBMCs or T cells enriched from blood (not recorded which). Receptors originate from a woman aged 40 to 50 who had recovered from COVID-19.

The CDR3 bases are TGTGCCAGCAGCTTAAGGCTAGCGGGAGTCTACGAGCAGTACTTC. This codes for CASSLRLAGVYEQYF. This chain uses TRBV11-3 with TRBJ2-7; 10 bases fit TRBD2. Germline CDR1 and CDR2: SGHNT and YENEEA. This CDR3 has 15 amino acids. Germline trimming cut 2 bases from V and 3 bases from J; bases unmatched to any gene: 4.

The V gene is TRBV28, the J gene TRBJ1-2; 10 nucleotides align to TRBD1. This CDR3 region has 13 residues. V shed 6 bases and J 3 bases; nucleotides not matched to a gene: 1. Germline V gene lookup returns CDR1 MDHEN and CDR2 SYDVKM. The DNA for the CDR3 is TGTGCCAGCAGAGGACAGGGGGACTATGGCTACACCTTC. Encoded protein: CASRGQGDYGYTF.

The chain has TRBV6-1 and TRBJ1-1; 7 bases line up with TRBD1. The length of the CDR3 is 14 residues. Germline CDR1 and CDR2: MNHNS and SASEGT. The trim removed 3 bases at V and 3 bases at J, leaving 4 bases unmatched. The CDR3 is CASSEVTGYTEAFF. As DNA, the CDR3 is TGTGCCAGCAGTGAGGTGACAGGGTACACTGAAGCTTTCTTT.

The chain has TRBV7-2 and TRBJ2-7, with 10 bases that match TRBD2. The CDR3 is 15 residues long. J lost 3 bases, V lost 5 bases, and 7 bases had no gene match. Germline V gene lookup returns CDR1 SGHTA and CDR2 FQGNSA. The CDR3 nucleotides read TGTGCCAGCAGCCACGAAGCGGGAGGGATCTACGAGCAGTACTTC. Encoded protein: CASSHEAGGIYEQYF.

The V and J genes are TRBV7-2 and TRBJ1-5; D perhaps matches TRBD1 (6 bases). The germline CDR1 and CDR2 sequences are SGHTA and FQGNSA. V dropped 1 base and J dropped 4 bases, with 14 bases sitting between them. The CDR3 is 16 amino acids. CDR3 coding DNA: TGTGCCAGCAGCTTAGTCACCGGGGACATTAATCAGCCCCAGCATTTT. Protein sequence: CASSLVTGDINQPQHF.

CDR3 in DNA: TGTGCCACCAGCTCGAAAAAAGTGGCGGGATTCACAGATACGCAGTATTTT. Protein product: CATSSKKVAGFTDTQYF. V and J are TRBV15 and TRBJ2-3; possibly TRBD2 for D (6 bases). CDR3 length: 17 amino acids. Germline CDR1 is LNHNV and CDR2 is YYDKDF (reference sequence). Trimming took off 5 bases at V and 2 bases at J, with 20 bases between the two ends.

V gene TRBV2 combines with J gene TRBJ2-1; TRBD2 might be the D (5 bases). Germline V gene sequence: CDR1 SNHLY, CDR2 FYNNEI. The CDR3 is 14 residues long. The V end was cut by 7 bases, the J end by 4 bases, with 14 bases between. In DNA form, the CDR3 reads TGTGCCAGCATTGGCGGAGGCGGGTACAATGAGCAGTTCTTC. Amino acids: CASIGGGGYNEQFF.

V usage is TRBV5-1 and J usage is TRBJ2-6, with TRBD1 matching 10 bases. This CDR3 region has 18 residues. J gave up 3 bases and V 0 bases, and 6 bases lay outside the gene matches. Germline lookup yields CDR1 SGHRS and CDR2 YFSETQ. The CDR3: CASSLDGTGEGGANVLTF. For the CDR3, the DNA is TGCGCCAGCAGCTTGGATGGGACAGGGGAAGGTGGGGCCAACGTCCTGACTTTC.

The J gene is TRBJ2-3, the V gene TRBV5-6, with 7 nucleotides matching TRBD1. The CDR3 extends over 14 amino acids. Germline V gene data show CDR1 as SGHDT and CDR2 as YYEEEE. V shed 3 bases and J 1 base; nucleotides not matched to a gene: 2. CDR3 amino acids: CASSYGQGTDTQYF. DNA of the CDR3: TGTGCCAGCAGCTACGGACAGGGCACAGATACGCAGTATTTT.

This chain connects TRBV9 to TRBJ2-1; the D is unclear. Trimming took off 0 bases at V and 0 bases at J, with 7 bases between the two ends. Per germline, CDR1 SGDLS and CDR2 YYNGEE. This CDR3 has 15 amino acids. In DNA form, the CDR3 reads TGTGCCAGCAGCGTAGGCGATAGCTCCTACAATGAGCAGTTCTTC. This sequence encodes CASSVGDSSYNEQFF.

This chain joins TRBV3-1 (or the pseudogene TRBV3-2) and TRBJ2-1, with a possible D match to TRBD2 (5 bases). Trimming took 7 bases from V and 0 from J, leaving 22 bases between them. Germline CDR1 reads LGHDT; CDR2 reads YNNKEL (reference sequence). This CDR3 is built from 18 residues. The CDR3 loop reads CASTKNRGVLSSYNEQFF. Written as DNA, the CDR3 is TGTGCCAGCACAAAAAATCGGGGAGTCTTAAGCTCCTACAATGAGCAGTTCTTC.

The gene calls are TRBV21-1 and TRBJ2-3; the table names TRBD2, a call not compared with the DNA. TRBV21-1 is labeled a pseudogene. This CDR3 has 18 amino acids. CDR3: CASSKATGTSGSADTQYF. The CDR3 nucleotides are TGTGCCAGCAGCAAAGCGACAGGGACTAGCGGGAGCGCAGATACGCAGTATTTT.

J is TRBJ2-1 and V is TRBV20-1, with D possibly being TRBD1 (5 bases). Deletions cut 5 bases from V and 9 bases from J, with 11 bases between. Germline assignment: CDR1 DFQATT and CDR2 SNEGSKA (reference sequence). The CDR3 spans 11 residues. CDR3 in amino acids: CSAAQGSEQFF. In DNA, the CDR3 is TGCAGTGCTGCCCAGGGCAGTGAGCAGTTCTTC.

The chain uses TRBV7-2 and TRBJ2-7, with D perhaps TRBD1 (5 bases). The V and J ends lost 2 bases and 2 bases respectively, with 10 bases between them. Germline CDR1 SGHTA, CDR2 FQGNSA. CDR3 length: 14 residues. In DNA, the CDR3 is TGTGCCAGCAGCTTATCAGGGCTAACCTACGAGCAGTACTTC. Translation gives CASSLSGLTYEQYF.

V usage is TRBV27 and J usage is TRBJ2-2; 13 bases match TRBD2. Losses at the gene ends were 8 bases for V and 3 bases for J; bases not matched to a gene: 9. CDR1 is MNHEY, CDR2 SMNVEV, per germline (reference sequence). This CDR3 has 17 residues. The CDR3 DNA reads TGTGCCAGCGGGACTAGCGGGAATTCGAGATACACCGGGGAGCTGTTTTTT. As protein: CASGTSGNSRYTGELFF.

V is TRBV5-1 and J is TRBJ1-2; 10 bases match TRBD1. The germline V gene has CDR1 SGHRS and CDR2 YFSETQ. The CDR3 is made up of 16 amino acids. V lost 0 bases, J lost 2 bases, and 4 bases stayed unmatched. This CDR3 reads CASSLAPGQGNYGYTF. The CDR3 nucleotides are TGCGCCAGCAGCTTGGCCCCGGGACAGGGGAACTATGGCTACACCTTC.

The V call is TRBV4-2, the J call TRBJ2-5; possibly TRBD2 for D (6 bases). Trimming cost V 0 bases and J 4 bases, with 15 bases left between them. Germline CDR1 LGHNA, CDR2 YNFKEQ. There are 16 residues in the CDR3. CDR3 residues: CASSQDWAGITETQYF. CDR3 sequence (DNA): TGTGCCAGCAGCCAAGACTGGGCGGGAATCACAGAGACCCAGTACTTC.

This clone is a singleton in its sample. The chain carries TRBV7-9 and TRBJ2-3, with 15 positions matching TRBD2. The germline V gene encodes CDR1 SEHNR and CDR2 FQNEAQ (reference sequence). The J segment lost 3 bases and the V segment lost 5 bases, leaving 12 bases of the junction unmatched. The CDR3 spans 19 residues. In DNA form, the CDR3 reads TGTGCCAGCAGCACTACCGGGACTAGCGGGAGGAGAGGTACAGATACGCAGTATTTT. Encoded protein: CASSTTGTSGRRGTDTQYF.

CDR3 residues: CASSTLAGLSGANVLTF. CDR3 in DNA: TGTGCCAGCAGCACCCTAGCGGGGCTCTCTGGGGCCAACGTCCTGACTTTC. The rearrangement uses TRBV7-2 and TRBJ2-6; 9 bases align to TRBD2. CDR1 and CDR2 (germline): SGHTA, FQGNSA. The CDR3 extends over 17 amino acids. V shed 5 bases, J shed 0 bases, and the junction held 5 bases outside the gene matches.

The chain is built from TRBV7-6 and TRBJ2-5; tentatively, D is TRBD1 (6 bases). V lost 5 bases to trimming and J lost 4 bases, with 23 bases between them. The CDR3 is 17 residues long. CDR1 and CDR2 (germline): SGHVS, FNYEAQ. The CDR3 here is CASSPHWDQGSVETQYF. The CDR3 DNA reads as TGTGCCAGCAGCCCCCACTGGGACCAGGGGTCGGTAGAGACCCAGTACTTC. Combining the CDR3 with reference TRBV7-6 and TRBJ2-5 gives the whole variable domain GAGVSQSPRYKVTKRGQDVALRCDPISGHVSLYWYRQALGQGPEFLTYFNYEAQQDKSGLPNDRFSAERPEGSISTLTIQRTEQRDSAMYRCASSPHWDQGSVETQYFGPGTRLLVL.

The chain links TRBV10-2 to TRBJ2-5; 13 nucleotides match TRBD2. With 6 bases clipped from V and 3 bases from J, the junction kept 4 bases outside the gene matches. The V gene's germline CDR1 is WSHSY and CDR2 SAAADI. The CDR3 sequence is 15 residues long. The CDR3 bases are TGCGCCAGCAGAATCGGGACTAGCGGGAAAGAGACCCAGTACTTC. Translated: CASRIGTSGKETQYF.

J is TRBJ2-2 and V is TRBV19; 8 nucleotides line up with TRBD2. After removal of 7 bases from V and 8 bases from J, the junction contained 9 bases not matched to a gene. This CDR3 region has 14 residues. Germline CDR1 is LNHDA and CDR2 is SQIVND (reference sequence). In nucleotides, the CDR3 is TGTGCCAGTACTTGGCGGGGGGCATCGGGGGAGCTGTTTTTT. Translated: CASTWRGASGELFF.

This clone was observed once. The gene calls are TRBV19 and TRBJ1-5, with TRBD1 identical over 7 bases. V lost 7 bases and J lost 7; bases outside the gene matches: 7. From germline, CDR1 is LNHDA and CDR2 SQIVND (reference sequence). CDR3 size: 13 residues. CDR3 residues: CASKNRGEQPQHF. The CDR3 DNA follows: TGTGCCAGTAAAAACAGGGGAGAACAGCCCCAGCATTTT.

The gene calls are TRBV13 and TRBJ1-2, with D possibly being TRBD1 (5 bases). The V end was cut by 5 bases, the J end by 5 bases, with 18 bases between. Germline assignment: CDR1 PRHDT and CDR2 FYEKMQ (reference sequence). The CDR3 loop spans 15 amino acids. The CDR3 sequence is CASSAPGKRGYGYTF. DNA of the CDR3: TGTGCCAGCAGCGCGCCAGGGAAAAGGGGATATGGCTACACCTTC.

As DNA, the CDR3 is TGTGCCAGCAGCTCCCAGGGGTCTCGGACTGAAGCTTTCTTT. Amino acid sequence: CASSSQGSRTEAFF. V gene TRBV7-2 combines with J gene TRBJ1-1; D perhaps matches TRBD1 (6 bases). Germline loops: CDR1 SGHTA, CDR2 FQGNSA. This CDR3 comprises 14 residues. Trimming took off 4 bases at V and 5 bases at J, with 14 bases between the two ends.

The chain recombines TRBV6-6 with TRBJ2-2; TRBD1 might be the D (6 bases). V was cut by 5 bases and J by 2 bases, with 15 bases left in between. The CDR3 runs 16 residues. The V gene's germline CDR1 is MNHNY and CDR2 SVGAGI (reference sequence). The CDR3 DNA is TGTGCCAGCAGTCCATTCGACAGGATAAACACCGGGGAGCTGTTTTTT. It yields the protein CASSPFDRINTGELFF.

The rearrangement links TRBV6-6 to TRBJ2-7; 10 nucleotides agree with TRBD2. The CDR3 consists of 15 residues. J was trimmed by 4 bases and V by 0 bases; bases with no gene match: 3. Per the germline V gene, CDR1 is MNHNY and CDR2 is SVGAGI (reference sequence). CDR3 sequence: CASSYSLAGFYEQYF. The CDR3 DNA follows: TGTGCCAGCAGTTACTCACTAGCGGGGTTTTACGAGCAGTACTTC.